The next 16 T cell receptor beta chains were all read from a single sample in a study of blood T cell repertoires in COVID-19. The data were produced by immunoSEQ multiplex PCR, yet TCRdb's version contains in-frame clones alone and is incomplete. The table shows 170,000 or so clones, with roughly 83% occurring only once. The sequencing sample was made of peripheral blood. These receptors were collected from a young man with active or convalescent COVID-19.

CDR3: CASSFRASGRNNEQFF. CDR3 DNA sequence: TGTGCCAGCAGCTTTAGAGCTAGCGGGAGGAACAATGAGCAGTTCTTC. The chain links TRBV7-2 to TRBJ2-1, with TRBD2 matching 11 bases. J gave up 5 bases and V 3 bases, and 6 bases lay outside the gene matches. Germline CDR1 is SGHTA and CDR2 is FQGNSA. This CDR3 is 16 amino acids long.

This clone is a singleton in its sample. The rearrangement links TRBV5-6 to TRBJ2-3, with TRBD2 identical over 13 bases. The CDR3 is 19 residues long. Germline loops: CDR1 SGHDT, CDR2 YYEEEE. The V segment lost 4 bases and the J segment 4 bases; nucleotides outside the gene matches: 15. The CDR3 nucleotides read TGTGCCAGCAGCCTCCACCGTCGGACTAGCGGGAGTGTCTCAGATACGCAGTATTTT. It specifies CASSLHRRTSGSVSDTQYF.

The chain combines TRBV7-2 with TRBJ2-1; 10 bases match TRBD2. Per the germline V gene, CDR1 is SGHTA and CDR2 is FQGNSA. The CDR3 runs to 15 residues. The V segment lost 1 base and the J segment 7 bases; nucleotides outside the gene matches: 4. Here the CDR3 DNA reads TGTGCCAGCAGCTTAGTGTTAGCGGGAGGAAATGAGCAGTTCTTC. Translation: CASSLVLAGGNEQFF.

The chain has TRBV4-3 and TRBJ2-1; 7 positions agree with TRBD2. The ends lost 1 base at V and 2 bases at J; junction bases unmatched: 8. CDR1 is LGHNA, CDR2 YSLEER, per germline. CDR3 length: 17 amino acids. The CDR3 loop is CASSQVWAGATYNEQFF. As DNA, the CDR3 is TGCGCCAGCAGCCAAGTTTGGGCGGGAGCAACCTACAATGAGCAGTTCTTC.

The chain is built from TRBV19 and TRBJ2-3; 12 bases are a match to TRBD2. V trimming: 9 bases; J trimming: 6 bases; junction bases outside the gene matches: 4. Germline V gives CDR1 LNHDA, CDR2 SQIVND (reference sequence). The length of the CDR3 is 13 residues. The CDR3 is CASGLAGSDTQYF. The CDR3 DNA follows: TGTGCCAGCGGACTAGCGGGGTCGGATACGCAGTATTTT.

The CDR3 DNA is TGTGCCAGCAGCCAAGCTCACTCAGGTAGAACCCAGTACTTC. Translation gives CASSQAHSGRTQYF. V usage is TRBV3-1 (or the pseudogene TRBV3-2) and J usage is TRBJ2-5; D call uncertain. The V and J ends lost 1 base and 8 bases respectively, with 14 bases between them. Germline V gene sequence: CDR1 LGHDT, CDR2 YNNKEL (reference sequence). This CDR3 spans 14 amino acids.

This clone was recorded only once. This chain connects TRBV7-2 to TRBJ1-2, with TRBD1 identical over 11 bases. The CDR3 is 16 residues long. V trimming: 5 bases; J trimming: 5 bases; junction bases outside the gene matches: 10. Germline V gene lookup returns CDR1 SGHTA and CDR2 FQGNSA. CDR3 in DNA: TGTGCCAGCAGCCCCCCCCTTGGACAGGGGGCATATGGCTACACCTTC. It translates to CASSPPLGQGAYGYTF.

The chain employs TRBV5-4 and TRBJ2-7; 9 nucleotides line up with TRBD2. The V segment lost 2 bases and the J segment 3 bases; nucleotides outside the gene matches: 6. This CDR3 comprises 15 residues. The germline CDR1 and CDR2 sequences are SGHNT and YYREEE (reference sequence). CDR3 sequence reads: CASSLGGTSFYEQYF. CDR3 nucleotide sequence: TGTGCCAGCAGCTTAGGCGGGACTAGCTTCTACGAGCAGTACTTC.

DNA of the CDR3: TGTGCCAGCAGTTTAGGGGCAACCGGGGAGCTGTTTTTT. As protein: CASSLGATGELFF. This rearrangement joins TRBV12-3 or TRBV12-4 to TRBJ2-2; D remains ambiguous. V lost 1 base, J lost 5 bases, and 5 bases lay in between. CDR3 length: 13 amino acids.

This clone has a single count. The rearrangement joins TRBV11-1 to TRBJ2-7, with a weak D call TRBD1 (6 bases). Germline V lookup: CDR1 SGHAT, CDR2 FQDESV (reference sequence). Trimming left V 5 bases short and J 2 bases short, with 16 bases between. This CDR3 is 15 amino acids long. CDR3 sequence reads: CASSNDRDITYEQYF. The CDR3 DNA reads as TGTGCCAGCAGCAATGACCGGGACATAACCTACGAGCAGTACTTC.

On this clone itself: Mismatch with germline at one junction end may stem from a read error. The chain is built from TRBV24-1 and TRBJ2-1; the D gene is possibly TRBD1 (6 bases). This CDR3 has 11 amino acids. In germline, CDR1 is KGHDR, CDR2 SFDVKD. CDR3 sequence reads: CATSEYRDRIF. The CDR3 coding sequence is TGTGCCACCAGTGAGTACAGGGATAGGATCTTC.

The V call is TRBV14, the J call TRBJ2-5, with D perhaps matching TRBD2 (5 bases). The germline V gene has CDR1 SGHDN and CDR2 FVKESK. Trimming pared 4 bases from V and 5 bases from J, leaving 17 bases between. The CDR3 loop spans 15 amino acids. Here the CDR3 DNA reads TGTGCCAGCAGCCCAAGCGGCCCCTTAACCGAGACCCAGTACTTC. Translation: CASSPSGPLTETQYF.

The DNA for the CDR3 is TGTGCCAGCAGCCCTACAGGGGAGGAACAAGAGACCCAGTACTTC. Translating gives CASSPTGEEQETQYF. The gene calls are TRBV11-1 and TRBJ2-5; tentative D call: TRBD1 (7 bases). Germline V gene lookup returns CDR1 SGHAT and CDR2 FQDESV (reference sequence). The CDR3 sequence is 15 residues long. Trimming shortened V by 5 bases and J by 2 bases, and 15 bases separated the two germline ends. The entire variable domain, with the rest obtained from reference TRBV11-1 and TRBJ2-5, is as follows: EAEVAQSPRYKITEKSQAVAFWCDPISGHATLYWYRQILGQGPELLVQFQDESVVDDSQLPKDRFSAERLKGVDSTLKIQPAELGDSAMYLCASSPTGEEQETQYFGPGTRLLVL.

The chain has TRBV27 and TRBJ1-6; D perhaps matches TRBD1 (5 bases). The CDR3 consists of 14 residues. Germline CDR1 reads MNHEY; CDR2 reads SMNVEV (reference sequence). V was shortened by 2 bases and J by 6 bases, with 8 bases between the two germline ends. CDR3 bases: TGTGCCAGCAGTTTACGGGGGACTAATTCACCCCTCCACTTT. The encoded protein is CASSLRGTNSPLHF.

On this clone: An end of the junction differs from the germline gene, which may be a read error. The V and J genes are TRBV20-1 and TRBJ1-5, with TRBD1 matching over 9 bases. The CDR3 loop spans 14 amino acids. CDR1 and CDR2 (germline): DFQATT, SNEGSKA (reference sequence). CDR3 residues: CSASWGQGKQPQHF. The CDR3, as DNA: TGCAGTGCTAGTTGGGGACAGGGCAAACAGCCCCAGCATTTT.

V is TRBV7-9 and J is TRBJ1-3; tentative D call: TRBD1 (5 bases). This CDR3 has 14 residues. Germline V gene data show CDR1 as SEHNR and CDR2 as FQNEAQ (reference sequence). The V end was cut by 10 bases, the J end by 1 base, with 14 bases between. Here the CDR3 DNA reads TGTGCCACTACCTCCGGGGGGTCTGGAAACACCATATATTTT. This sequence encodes CATTSGGSGNTIYF.